Following are 14 T cell receptor beta chains from one sample sequenced in a study of blood T cells in healthy people across ages. Together with a sample-barcoded 5' primer, a J-beta primer mix was included in a second PCR lasting roughly 7 to 11 cycles. Each CDR3 protein is one row after TCRdb ran MiXCR on the 5' RACE reads. The sample lists under 2,000,000 distinct CDR3 sequences, about 49% occurring once. The sequenced sample was blood. These receptor sequences come from a woman in her 40s in good health.

This rearrangement joins TRBV20-1 to TRBJ2-7; 8 bases are shared with TRBD2. Germline values: CDR1 DFQATT, CDR2 SNEGSKA (reference sequence). V was pared by 3 bases and J by 2 bases, with 6 bases of the junction left unmatched. CDR3 length: 14 residues. CDR3 loop: CSARTRAGAYEQYF. The CDR3 DNA reads as TGCAGTGCTAGGACACGAGCGGGGGCCTACGAGCAGTACTTC.

A few counts support this clonotype. The chain recombines TRBV15 with TRBJ2-5; the D gene is possibly TRBD1 (5 bases). There are 14 residues in the CDR3. CDR1 and CDR2 (germline): LNHNV, YYDKDF (reference sequence). V shed 4 bases and J shed 2 bases, with 11 bases lying between them. Here the CDR3 reads CATSTRVRQETQYF. The CDR3 nucleotides are TGTGCCACCAGCACCAGGGTAAGGCAAGAGACCCAGTACTTC. The variable domain in full, with the rest retrieved from reference TRBV15 and TRBJ2-5, is DAMVIQNPRYQVTQFGKPVTLSCSQTLNHNVMYWYQQKSSQAPKLLFHYYDKDFNNEADTPDNFQSRRPNTSFCFLDIRSPGLGDTAMYLCATSTRVRQETQYFGPGTRLLVL.

This chain joins TRBV6-5 and TRBJ2-1, with 10 bases that match TRBD1. The germline V gene encodes CDR1 MNHEY and CDR2 SVGAGI. There are 15 residues in the CDR3. Unmatched junction bases numbered 6, after V lost 2 bases and J lost 8 bases. In nucleotides, the CDR3 is TGTGCCAGCAGTTACGGGACAGGGGCTAGTTATGAGCAGTTCTTC. It codes for CASSYGTGASYEQFF.

The chain uses TRBV2 and TRBJ2-3; D remains ambiguous. This CDR3 spans 15 amino acids. V was trimmed by 1 base and J by 4 bases, leaving 12 bases between them. CDR1 and CDR2 (germline): SNHLY, FYNNEI. The CDR3 is CASSEGGIGADTQYF. CDR3 coding DNA: TGTGCCAGCAGTGAAGGGGGAATTGGCGCAGATACGCAGTATTTT.

This clonotype turned up a few times. The rearrangement joins TRBV4-2 to TRBJ2-7; possibly TRBD1 or TRBD2 for D (6 bases each). The germline V gene has CDR1 LGHNA and CDR2 YNFKEQ. V lost 1 base and J 0 bases, leaving 10 bases between the germline ends. This CDR3 contains 15 residues. The CDR3 DNA sequence: TGTGCCAGCAGCCAAGTGGAGGGGGGCTCCTACGAGCAGTACTTC. The encoded protein is CASSQVEGGSYEQYF.

The genes are TRBV3-1 and TRBJ2-1; tentatively, D is TRBD1 (6 bases). V was cut by 3 bases and J by 8 bases, with 14 bases left in between. This CDR3 is built from 14 residues. CDR1 LGHDT and CDR2 YNNKEL come from the germline V gene (reference sequence). The CDR3 coding sequence is TGTGCCAGCAGCCAGGGGGCCACCGGGGATGAGCAGTTCTTC. It encodes CASSQGATGDEQFF.

The V gene is TRBV7-2, the J gene TRBJ2-5; 7 bases match TRBD2. V was pared by 3 bases and J by 2 bases, with 6 bases of the junction left unmatched. This CDR3 has 15 residues. Germline CDR1 SGHTA, CDR2 FQGNSA. The CDR3 DNA is TGTGCCAGCAGCTTTAGAGGACTAGGGCAAGAGACCCAGTACTTC. Its protein product is CASSFRGLGQETQYF.

This clonotype was picked up many times. This chain uses TRBV7-2 with TRBJ2-7, with 9 bases fitting TRBD1. The CDR3 runs 16 residues. Trimming removed 5 bases from V and 3 bases from J; junction bases left unmatched: 11. Germline values: CDR1 SGHTA, CDR2 FQGNSA. The DNA for the CDR3 is TGTGCCAGCAGCCCCCGGAGGGGACAGGGAAGCTACGAGCAGTACTTC. Protein sequence: CASSPRRGQGSYEQYF.

The CDR3 sequence: CASSQDLATYEQYF. The CDR3 DNA is TGTGCCAGCAGCCAAGATCTGGCGACCTACGAGCAGTACTTC. This chain joins TRBV3-1 and TRBJ2-7; D remains ambiguous. Germline V gene data show CDR1 as LGHDT and CDR2 as YNNKEL (reference sequence). The CDR3 loop spans 14 amino acids. Trimming stripped 0 bases from V and 2 bases from J, with 8 bases between.

This clonotype was counted between two and nine times. J is TRBJ2-3 and V is TRBV9, with 13 bases that match TRBD2. Trimming took 4 bases from V and 8 from J; bases not matched to a gene: 4. This CDR3 region has 14 residues. Germline assignment: CDR1 SGDLS and CDR2 YYNGEE. The CDR3 sequence: CASSRRTSGGTQYF. The DNA for the CDR3 is TGTGCCAGCAGCCGCCGGACTAGCGGGGGTACGCAGTATTTT.

This clonotype was detected only a few times. In DNA form, the CDR3 reads TGTGCCAGCAGCTTAAACCCAGGTTGGGAGACCCAGTACTTC. Amino acid sequence: CASSLNPGWETQYF. The chain employs TRBV7-6 and TRBJ2-5; D uncertain. V shed 2 bases and J shed 5 bases, with 12 bases lying between them. CDR1 is SGHVS, CDR2 FNYEAQ, per germline. The CDR3 has 14 amino acids. Looking up the rest from reference TRBV7-6 and TRBJ2-5 gives the full variable domain: GAGVSQSPRYKVTKRGQDVALRCDPISGHVSLYWYRQALGQGPEFLTYFNYEAQQDKSGLPNDRFSAERPEGSISTLTIQRTEQRDSAMYRCASSLNPGWETQYFGPGTRLLVL.

The chain couples TRBV20-1 to TRBJ1-5; D is perhaps TRBD1 (6 bases). The CDR3 spans 13 residues. V was shortened by 3 bases and J by 4 bases, with 10 bases between the two germline ends. Germline CDR1 DFQATT, CDR2 SNEGSKA (reference sequence). DNA of the CDR3: TGCAGTGCTAGTGGGAGGGGGAATCAGCCCCAGCATTTT. This codes for CSASGRGNQPQHF.

This clonotype was counted a few times. The chain combines TRBV28 with TRBJ2-7; D not certain. The V gene's germline CDR1 is MDHEN and CDR2 SYDVKM. V gave up 3 bases and J gave up 6 bases, with 18 bases separating them. The CDR3 runs 15 residues. The CDR3 DNA follows: TGTGCCAGCAGTTTTCCCAAGGTCTTATGGGGCGAGCAGTACTTC. Residues: CASSFPKVLWGEQYF.

The chain is built from TRBV3-1 and TRBJ2-5; D remains unclear. Germline CDR1 reads LGHDT; CDR2 reads YNNKEL (reference sequence). This CDR3 comprises 11 residues. Trimming cost V 5 bases and J 8 bases, with 9 bases left between them. CDR3 nucleotides: TGTGCCAGCAGCACCAGTGTAACCCAGTACTTC. Its protein product is CASSTSVTQYF.